The present TCR beta chain was sequenced within a study of T cell responses to AZD1222 COVID-19 vaccine (dated by TCRdb to the early 2020s). Some background on the complete study: AZD1222 recipients given second doses at about 4 weeks or at about 12 weeks were pooled, since spike-specific TCR depth and breadth were not found to differ between the two schedules. TCR sequencing was performed for roughly 240 trial participants, of whom roughly 200 were given two doses of AZD1222 and about 25 were given two doses of MenACWY control vaccine. Enrollment into the trials was organized by age into subgroups of 18-55, 56-69 and 70-plus years, and those subgroups contained about 160, 30 and 59 TCR-sequenced participants, respectively.

In the germline V gene, CDR1 corresponds to SGHAT and CDR2 to FQNNGV. The cysteine opens and the phenylalanine closes a CDR3 of 13 amino acids. Kept here is only the CDR3 DNA, which spans 39 bases and is read in frame from base 1. Unmatched junction bases come to 11, with V trimmed by 5 bases and J by 10 bases. The CDR3 regions of human TCRbeta chains were analyzed by immunosequencing. The original pipeline was this. TCRs in the repertoires were compared against a reference library of SARS-CoV-2-specific TCRs that had been generated with the MIRA antigen-specificity platform. Breadth meant the fraction of unique TCRs that were SARS-CoV-2-associated, whereas depth meant the fraction of total T cells that were SARS-CoV-2-associated. Each spike-specific TCR was assigned to its reactive spike region and to a CD4 or CD8 class using the MIRA data. Log10-transformed breadth and depth values were compared by one-way ANOVA with Sidak's multiple comparisons tests. As stored in TCRdb, this immuneACCESS dataset retains in-frame rearrangements with V and J assigned. A fraction of the clones does not appear; measured against another copy, unresolved V genes explain less than half of the discrepancy, and the remainder lacks a known reason. V, J and clone size reflect that table, while D and trimming were determined from the DNA. The sample includes roughly 44,000 clones, with approximately 86% observed a single time. The ten largest clones add up to roughly half of the sample.

Concerning this clone itself: Its specific antigen is unknown. Base qualities were left out, and no much larger clone turns up one base away.

Summary of the overall study and its limitations: The vaccine-associated CD4 TCRs covered the entire spike protein, and the dominant responses fell in regions 160-218 and 743-854. A significant rise in spike-specific TCR breadth and depth was observed after two AZD1222 doses relative to day 0 and relative to MenACWY recipients. In the small 56-69-year group, the increase in depth fell short of significance, most likely because of low power. Participants were mostly white British and included more females than males, and it was suggested by the authors that clonal diversity may have been underestimated. Because no samples from the day 14 peak response were available, repertoires could be characterized only after the peak T cell response. Reportedly, almost half of the unique spike-specific TCRs recognized epitopes lying outside the regions that are mutated in the B.1.351 and B.1.1.7 variants. Conclusions about previously exposed vaccinees are limited, since just five or six AZD1222 recipients were seropositive for SARS-CoV-2 at baseline.

The time point label corresponds to: baseline before first vaccination. Vaccinee samples were obtained from the UK trials COV001 and COV002, which included a single-blind randomized controlled phase 2/3 trial of AZD1222 (ChAdOx1 nCoV-19) in healthy adults. For TCRbeta chain sequencing, PBMC samples from trial participants were taken at day 0 and at day 28 after the second dose. The sequencing used peripheral blood, collected on day 0 of AZD1222 vaccination. This receptor was obtained from an adult in good health. Recombination connected TRBV11-2 to TRBJ2-7; 7 central bases correspond to TRBD1. For the CDR3, the sequence is CASSMPGTVTQYF. At the DNA level, the sequence is TGTGCCAGCAGCATGCCCGGGACAGTAACCCAGTACTTC.